These 32 T cell receptor beta chains originate from one sample sequenced in a study of CD4 T cells in relation to SARS-CoV-2 and coronaviruses (dated by TCRdb to about 2021). Libraries came from the immunoSEQ multiplex PCR assay. TCRdb limited this immuneACCESS table to in-frame rearrangements with V and J called. A share of clones is missing; checked studies link under half to unresolved V genes, and the rest is unexplained. The sample table shows 31,000 or so clones, and more than 70% are seen once. The ten most abundant clones make up approximately 13% of the sample. CD4+ T cells from unexposed donors were collected before the COVID-19 pandemic (2011-2018). The EasySep CD4+ T cell isolation kit was used to isolate CD4+ T cells once the cultures had run for nine to eleven days. Their antigens remain unidentified. The sequencing input was CD4+ T cells from PBMCs, cultured in vitro. Source of these receptors: a human donor in good health.

The gene calls are TRBV5-8 and TRBJ1-6, with a weak D call TRBD1 (5 bases). The germline CDR1 and CDR2 sequences are SGHTS and YDEGEE. The ends were cut back, 4 bases at V and 7 bases at J, with 9 bases in the middle. The CDR3 is 13 amino acids. CDR3 DNA sequence: TGTGCCAGCAGCAACAGGAAAAATTCACCCCTCCACTTT. It yields the protein CASSNRKNSPLHF.

The chain joins TRBV5-1 to TRBJ2-7, with TRBD1 identical over 10 bases. The ends lost 4 bases at V and 2 bases at J; junction bases unmatched: 3. Per germline, CDR1 SGHRS and CDR2 YFSETQ. CDR3 size: 14 residues. Here the CDR3 reads CASSEGQGPYEQYF. The CDR3 DNA sequence: TGCGCCAGCAGCGAGGGACAGGGGCCCTACGAGCAGTACTTC.

The chain employs TRBV4-1 and TRBJ2-5; TRBD1 matches 8 bases. The CDR3 is 16 amino acids. Germline-derived CDR1 and CDR2 are MGHRA and YSYEKL. Trimming took 0 bases from V and 7 from J; bases not matched to a gene: 10. The CDR3 nucleotides are TGCGCCAGCAGCCAAGATATTGACAGGGGACTGGGGACCCAGTACTTC. It codes for CASSQDIDRGLGTQYF.

The chain carries TRBV7-2 and TRBJ2-7, with 14 nucleotides matching TRBD2. The CDR3 runs 17 residues. Unmatched junction bases numbered 8, after V lost 5 bases and J lost 2 bases. Germline V gives CDR1 SGHTA, CDR2 FQGNSA. CDR3 nucleotide sequence: TGTGCCAGCAGCGTGTCGTTGACTAGCGGGGGGGCCTACGAGCAGTACTTC. Translated: CASSVSLTSGGAYEQYF. Filled out from reference TRBV7-2 and TRBJ2-7, the complete variable domain reads GAGVSQSPSNKVTEKGKDVELRCDPISGHTALYWYRQSLGQGLEFLIYFQGNSAPDKSGLPSDRFSAERTGGSVSTLTIQRTQQEDSAVYLCASSVSLTSGGAYEQYFGPGTRLTVT.

CDR3 in amino acids: CASSFRREIEQFF. The DNA of the CDR3 is TGTGCCAGCAGCTTCCGGCGGGAGATTGAGCAGTTCTTC. The chain carries TRBV7-9 and TRBJ2-1; 7 positions match TRBD2. This CDR3 spans 13 amino acids. V dropped 3 bases and J dropped 9; count of bases not matched to a gene: 5. Germline CDR1 and CDR2: SEHNR and FQNEAQ (reference sequence).

This clone occurred once. The chain uses TRBV6-5 and TRBJ2-3; D gene ambiguous. This CDR3 region has 12 residues. The germline V and J ends were trimmed by 5 bases and 2 bases, with 5 bases remaining between them. Germline V gives CDR1 MNHEY, CDR2 SVGAGI. CDR3: CASSQNTDTQYF. CDR3 sequence (DNA): TGTGCCAGCAGTCAAAACACAGATACGCAGTATTTT.

For the CDR3, the DNA is TGTGCCAGCAGCTTAGATCCGGGGGCCAGTTCAGATACGCAGTATTTT. This gives the protein CASSLDPGASSDTQYF. The genes are TRBV11-2 and TRBJ2-3; D may be TRBD1 or TRBD2 (6 bases each). Looked up from germline, CDR1 is SGHAT and CDR2 is FQNNGV. This CDR3 is built from 16 residues. Trimming cost V 0 bases and J 4 bases, with 14 bases left between them. The whole variable domain, filled in from reference TRBV11-2 and TRBJ2-3, reads EAGVAQSPRYKIIEKRQSVAFWCNPISGHATLYWYQQILGQGPKLLIQFQNNGVVDDSQLPKDRFSAERLKGVDSTLKIQPAKLEDSAVYLCASSLDPGASSDTQYFGPGTRLTVL.

The rearrangement links TRBV30 to TRBJ1-3; no clear D. CDR1 is GTSNPN and CDR2 is SVGIG in the germline V gene (reference sequence). CDR3 length: 12 amino acids. Trimming removed 4 bases from V and 4 bases from J, with 8 bases in between. The CDR3 region is CAWKGQGNTIYF. CDR3 bases: TGTGCCTGGAAGGGCCAGGGAAACACCATATATTTT.

This clone was counted between two and nine times. The rearrangement uses TRBV7-3 and TRBJ2-2, with 8 bases identical to TRBD1. J was trimmed by 4 bases and V by 5 bases; bases with no gene match: 6. Germline lookup yields CDR1 SGHTA and CDR2 FQGTGA. The length of the CDR3 is 15 residues. The CDR3 DNA follows: TGTGCCAGCAGCAAGCAGGGGGCGGGCACCGGGGAGCTGTTTTTT. This sequence encodes CASSKQGAGTGELFF.

The J gene is TRBJ1-5, the V gene TRBV6-5; no reliable D call. Germline V gene lookup returns CDR1 MNHEY and CDR2 SVGAGI. The CDR3 length is 13 residues. V shed 5 bases and J shed 3 bases, with 8 bases lying between them. The CDR3 loop is CASSIRANQPQHF. The CDR3 DNA is TGTGCCAGCAGTATTCGAGCCAATCAGCCCCAGCATTTT.

V and J are TRBV25-1 and TRBJ2-3; 7 bases line up with TRBD1. From germline, CDR1 is MGHDK and CDR2 SYGVNS. V trimming: 11 bases; J trimming: 2 bases; junction bases outside the gene matches: 7. The CDR3 is 13 amino acids. The CDR3 DNA is TGTGCCCTGGGCGACAGGGACACAGATACGCAGTATTTT. Encoded protein: CALGDRDTDTQYF.

This clone has a handful of counts. The chain combines TRBV25-1 with TRBJ1-4, with 7 bases aligning to TRBD1. The CDR3 consists of 14 residues. The V segment lost 3 bases and the J segment 6 bases; nucleotides outside the gene matches: 4. CDR1 is MGHDK, CDR2 SYGVNS, per germline. The CDR3 sequence is CASSDDRDYEKLFF. The CDR3 DNA follows: TGTGCCAGCAGTGACGACAGGGACTATGAAAAACTGTTTTTT.

The V and J genes are TRBV6-2 or TRBV6-3 and TRBJ2-1, with 7 bases fitting TRBD2. The V and J ends lost 3 bases and 4 bases, in that order; junction bases with no gene match: 12. The CDR3 contains 17 residues. Germline CDR1 and CDR2: MNHEY and SVGEGT. The CDR3 DNA is TGTGCCAGCAGTTATAAGCGGGGCTCTTACTTATACAATGAGCAGTTCTTC. Translating it yields CASSYKRGSYLYNEQFF.

The chain couples TRBV24-1 to TRBJ1-2; TRBD1 might be the D (6 bases). CDR1 and CDR2 from the germline V gene are KGHDR and SFDVKD. The CDR3 runs to 12 residues. V gave up 12 bases and J gave up 7 bases, with 17 bases separating them. This CDR3 reads CADNRVRAGYTF. In DNA form, the CDR3 reads TGTGCCGATAACAGGGTGAGAGCTGGCTACACCTTC.

This clone was counted a single time. The chain links TRBV5-6 to TRBJ2-7, with 8 bases aligning to TRBD1. This CDR3 spans 15 amino acids. J was trimmed by 5 bases and V by 0 bases; bases with no gene match: 7. CDR1 SGHDT and CDR2 YYEEEE come from the germline V gene. Here the CDR3 reads CASSLAGDRHHEQYF. Here the CDR3 DNA reads TGTGCCAGCAGCTTGGCCGGGGACAGGCACCACGAGCAGTACTTC.

V and J are TRBV6-5 and TRBJ1-3; D uncertain. Germline loops: CDR1 MNHEY, CDR2 SVGAGI. The CDR3 has 14 amino acids. V shed 6 bases and J shed 0 bases, with 9 bases lying between them. The DNA of the CDR3 is TGTGCCAGCAGCCTAGAAAGCTCTGGAAACACCATATATTTT. Its protein is CASSLESSGNTIYF.

The chain employs TRBV4-1 and TRBJ1-5; the D gene is possibly TRBD1 (5 bases). The CDR3 extends over 16 amino acids. Germline CDR1 and CDR2: MGHRA and YSYEKL. Trimming left V 0 bases short and J 0 bases short, with 9 bases between. For the CDR3, the DNA is TGCGCCAGCAGCCAAGATGGACACAATAGCAATCAGCCCCAGCATTTT. Amino acid sequence: CASSQDGHNSNQPQHF.

The chain couples TRBV5-1 to TRBJ2-3, with D maybe TRBD2 (7 bases). Germline CDR1 SGHRS, CDR2 YFSETQ. The length of the CDR3 is 15 residues. Trimming removed 4 bases at V and 0 bases at J, with 12 bases between. This CDR3 is CASSIRGASTDTQYF. For the CDR3, the DNA is TGCGCCAGCAGCATCCGGGGGGCCAGCACAGATACGCAGTATTTT.

J is TRBJ2-2 and V is TRBV18; no clear D. The CDR3 runs to 14 residues. Trimming removed 1 base at V and 7 bases at J, with 10 bases between. Germline V gene sequence: CDR1 KGHSH, CDR2 LQKENI. The CDR3: CASSPQSDGGELFF. CDR3 DNA: TGTGCCAGCTCACCACAGAGTGATGGCGGGGAGCTGTTTTTT.

This clone was counted only a few times. The V and J genes are TRBV2 and TRBJ2-2, with 9 nucleotides matching TRBD2. The V segment lost 11 bases and the J segment 1 base; nucleotides outside the gene matches: 17. This CDR3 has 18 amino acids. Germline CDR1 and CDR2: SNHLY and FYNNEI. The CDR3 DNA reads TGTGCCCCAAAGGCGTCGCGGGCTAGCGGGAAGAACACCGGGGAGCTGTTTTTT. Its protein product is CAPKASRASGKNTGELFF.

The rearrangement joins TRBV5-1 to TRBJ2-3, with TRBD2 as a possible D gene (6 bases). From germline, CDR1 is SGHRS and CDR2 YFSETQ. Trimming took 5 bases from V and 4 from J, leaving 14 bases between them. This CDR3 is 14 amino acids long. CDR3 amino acids: CASRPGLASDTQYF. CDR3 nucleotides: TGCGCCAGCAGACCAGGGCTAGCGTCAGATACGCAGTATTTT.

The chain uses TRBV25-1 and TRBJ2-7, with TRBD1 matching over 11 bases. CDR1 is MGHDK and CDR2 is SYGVNS in the germline V gene. Unmatched junction bases numbered 5, after V lost 3 bases and J lost 4 bases. The CDR3 loop spans 15 amino acids. CDR3 DNA: TGTGCCAGCAGTGATGGGGACAGGGGGGTTTACGAGCAGTACTTC. This encodes CASSDGDRGVYEQYF.

This sequence joins TRBV6-1 and TRBJ1-5; D may be TRBD1 (5 bases). Germline V CDR1 and CDR2: MNHNS, SASEGT. V lost 3 bases and J lost 2, with 11 bases in between. The CDR3 consists of 15 residues. The CDR3: CASSERGVRNQPQHF. In nucleotides, the CDR3 is TGTGCCAGCAGTGAGAGAGGGGTGCGCAATCAGCCCCAGCATTTT.

For the CDR3, the DNA is TGTGCCAGCAGCCCGGGGGGACCAAGCTCCTACAATGAGCAGTTCTTC. Translated, it gives CASSPGGPSSYNEQFF. The J gene is TRBJ2-1, the V gene TRBV5-6; 7 nucleotides match TRBD2. CDR3 length: 16 residues. The germline CDR1 and CDR2 sequences are SGHDT and YYEEEE. The ends lost 4 bases at V and 0 bases at J; junction bases unmatched: 7. The full variable domain, completed using reference TRBV5-6 and TRBJ2-1, is DAGVTQSPTHLIKTRGQQVTLRCSPKSGHDTVSWYQQALGQGPQFIFQYYEEEERQRGNFPDRFSGHQFPNYSSELNVNALLLGDSALYLCASSPGGPSSYNEQFFGPGTRLTVL.

This chain joins TRBV2 and TRBJ2-3; 10 bases line up with TRBD2. This CDR3 contains 14 residues. CDR1 SNHLY and CDR2 FYNNEI come from the germline V gene. Trimming cost V 6 bases and J 2 bases; bases outside gene matches: 2. The CDR3 loop reads CASSGLAVTDTQYF. In DNA form, the CDR3 reads TGTGCCAGCAGCGGACTAGCGGTCACAGATACGCAGTATTTT. The whole variable domain, remainder taken from reference TRBV2 and TRBJ2-3, is EPEVTQTPSHQVTQMGQEVILRCVPISNHLYFYWYRQILGQKVEFLVSFYNNEISEKSEIFDDQFSVERPDGSNFTLKIRSTKLEDSAMYFCASSGLAVTDTQYFGPGTRLTVL.

The chain uses TRBV19 and TRBJ2-1, with D possibly matching TRBD1 (5 bases). Deletions cut 5 bases from V and 0 bases from J, with 11 bases between. This CDR3 has 15 residues. CDR1 and CDR2 from the germline V gene are LNHDA and SQIVND (reference sequence). CDR3 bases: TGTGCCAGTAGTCAACAGGCGGCCTCCTACAATGAGCAGTTCTTC. Translated: CASSQQAASYNEQFF.

The CDR3 coding sequence is TGTGCCAGCAGCCCCAATGATCAGGGTTACGAGCAGTACTTC. Translated: CASSPNDQGYEQYF. This chain uses TRBV6-2 or TRBV6-3 with TRBJ2-7, with D possibly being TRBD1 (5 bases). V lost 6 bases to trimming and J lost 4 bases, with 16 bases between them. CDR1 and CDR2 from the germline V gene are MNHEY and SVGEGT. This CDR3 region has 14 residues.

The chain is built from TRBV3-1 (or the pseudogene TRBV3-2) and TRBJ2-7, with D maybe TRBD2 (5 bases). The CDR3 has 13 amino acids. Germline assignment: CDR1 LGHDT and CDR2 YNNKEL (reference sequence). Trimming stripped 1 base from V and 1 base from J, with 5 bases between. The CDR3, as DNA: TGTGCCAGCAGCCAAGCGGGATCCTACGAGCAGTACTTC. Its protein product is CASSQAGSYEQYF.

The V call is TRBV5-6, the J call TRBJ1-1; D uncertain. Trimming shortened V by 1 base and J by 3 bases, and 7 bases separated the two germline ends. The CDR3 loop spans 13 amino acids. Germline V gene lookup returns CDR1 SGHDT and CDR2 YYEEEE. CDR3 residues: CASSLTRYTEAFF. DNA of the CDR3: TGTGCCAGCAGCTTGACGAGGTACACTGAAGCTTTCTTT.

This clone was seen a few times. This chain connects TRBV29-1 to TRBJ2-1; D may be TRBD1 (5 bases). The CDR3 loop spans 12 amino acids. Per germline, CDR1 SQVTM and CDR2 ANQGSEA. The V and J ends lost 4 bases and 4 bases respectively, with 8 bases between them. This chain's CDR3 is CSVGRQYNEQFF. The CDR3 nucleotides read TGCAGCGTTGGCAGACAGTACAATGAGCAGTTCTTC.

The chain uses TRBV21-1 and TRBJ1-2; TRBD1, the D gene given by the table, was not confirmed from the DNA. TRBV21-1 is designated a pseudogene. The CDR3 contains 14 residues. CDR3 coding DNA: TGTGCCAGCAGCGCCCAAGACAGGGTCCATGGCTACACCTTC. This translates into CASSAQDRVHGYTF.

The chain joins TRBV5-6 to TRBJ1-4; TRBD1 might be the D (5 bases). There are 14 residues in the CDR3. The germline gives CDR1 SGHDT, CDR2 YYEEEE. The V and J ends lost 3 bases and 4 bases respectively, with 10 bases between them. Here the CDR3 reads CASSWGRLNEKLFF. The CDR3 nucleotides are TGTGCCAGCAGCTGGGGGAGGCTTAATGAAAAACTGTTTTTT.